A single sample gave rise to the 16 T cell receptor beta chains below, sequenced in a study of cytomegalovirus exposure and HLA in healthy donors. The table came from immunoSEQ multiplex PCR; TCRdb's copy has only in-frame clones and leaves some out. The data contain some 320,000 clones, about 90% of them singletons. The specimen sequenced was PBMCs. These receptors were obtained from a woman aged 25 to 45 in good health and CMV-seropositive.

The chain recombines TRBV28 with TRBJ2-7, with a possible D match to TRBD1 (7 bases). Trimming shortened V by 3 bases and J by 4 bases, and 13 bases separated the two germline ends. Germline V gene data show CDR1 as MDHEN and CDR2 as SYDVKM. CDR3 size: 14 residues. The CDR3 protein is CASSLYSGGYEQYF. The CDR3, as DNA: TGTGCCAGCAGTTTGTATTCAGGGGGGTACGAGCAGTACTTC.

CDR3 region: CASRDSRNTEAFF. The DNA for the CDR3 is TGCGCCAGCAGGGACAGTCGGAACACTGAAGCTTTCTTT. This rearrangement joins TRBV5-1 to TRBJ1-1; tentative D call: TRBD1 (6 bases). V dropped 5 bases and J dropped 1 base, with 9 bases sitting between them. This CDR3 comprises 13 residues. Germline loops: CDR1 SGHRS, CDR2 YFSETQ.

J is TRBJ1-1 and V is TRBV30; the D is unclear. Germline CDR1 is GTSNPN and CDR2 is SVGIG (reference sequence). V dropped 2 bases and J dropped 7 bases, with 14 bases sitting between them. The CDR3 is 13 residues long. The CDR3 DNA follows: TGTGCCTGGAGTTTGGTAGACTTTTTTGAAGCTTTCTTT. Protein: CAWSLVDFFEAFF. The variable domain in full, with the rest retrieved from reference TRBV30 and TRBJ1-1, is SQTIHQWPATLVQPVGSPLSLECTVEGTSNPNLYWYRQAAGRGLQLLFYSVGIGQISSEVPQNLSASRPQDRQFILSSKKLLLSDSGFYLCAWSLVDFFEAFFGQGTRLTVV.

The chain links TRBV9 to TRBJ1-1, with D possibly being TRBD1 (5 bases). This CDR3 is 14 amino acids long. Germline V CDR1 and CDR2: SGDLS, YYNGEE. Trimming removed 3 bases from V and 4 bases from J, with 13 bases in between. The CDR3 coding sequence is TGTGCCAGCAGCGGGGGCTATGCGGGCACTGAAGCTTTCTTT. Translated: CASSGGYAGTEAFF.

The V call is TRBV10-3, the J call TRBJ1-1; D perhaps matches TRBD1 (5 bases). The CDR3 extends over 13 amino acids. Germline CDR1 is ENHRY and CDR2 is SYGVKD. Between the trimmed V and J ends, which lost 10 bases and 0 bases, there was a span of 12 bases. The CDR3 is CANRQTVNTEAFF. In DNA form, the CDR3 reads TGTGCCAACAGACAGACGGTGAACACTGAAGCTTTCTTT.

The chain has TRBV6-1 and TRBJ1-3; D is undetermined. This CDR3 region has 13 residues. V dropped 10 bases and J dropped 5 bases, with 15 bases sitting between them. Germline-derived CDR1 and CDR2 are MNHNS and SASEGT. CDR3 nucleotide sequence: TGTGCCATCCTGGAGGGTCTTAGAAACACCATATATTTT. It codes for CAILEGLRNTIYF.

The chain carries TRBV5-1 and TRBJ1-4, with 8 bases that match TRBD1. CDR1 is SGHRS and CDR2 is YFSETQ in the germline V gene. The CDR3 loop spans 16 amino acids. V trimming: 0 bases; J trimming: 6 bases; junction bases outside the gene matches: 7. CDR3 in DNA: TGCGCCAGCAGCTTGGTTCCCACAGGGGGGGATGAAAAACTGTTTTTT. This gives the protein CASSLVPTGGDEKLFF.

The gene calls are TRBV29-1 and TRBJ2-2, with D unresolved. Germline CDR1 SQVTM, CDR2 ANQGSEA. This CDR3 is built from 11 residues. The ends were cut back, 7 bases at V and 5 bases at J, with 8 bases in the middle. CDR3 DNA sequence: TGCAGCGCTACCGGAACCGGGGAGCTGTTTTTT. Residues: CSATGTGELFF.

The table lists this clone with a count of one. This chain joins TRBV6-5 and TRBJ1-6, with TRBD1 matching 9 bases. Trimming took 5 bases from V and 7 from J; bases not matched to a gene: 3. Germline CDR1 is MNHEY and CDR2 is SVGAGI. This CDR3 region has 14 residues. CDR3 DNA: TGTGCCAGCAGTAACAGGGGGCTGAATTCACCCCTCCACTTT. Translated, it gives CASSNRGLNSPLHF.

This clone was recorded once. This sequence joins TRBV2 and TRBJ2-7, with 9 bases that match TRBD1. Looked up from germline, CDR1 is SNHLY and CDR2 is FYNNEI. With V trimmed by 7 bases and J by 3 bases, 4 bases remained unmatched. This CDR3 contains 13 residues. Here the CDR3 DNA reads TGTGCCAGCAAGGGACAGGGTTTCTACGAGCAGTACTTC. Translated: CASKGQGFYEQYF.

The V call is TRBV19, the J call TRBJ2-1, with 9 bases lining up with TRBD2. V lost 5 bases and J lost 4; bases outside the gene matches: 12. CDR1 and CDR2 (germline): LNHDA, SQIVND (reference sequence). There are 17 residues in the CDR3. The CDR3 sequence: CASSYSGLAPVYNEQFF. In DNA, the CDR3 is TGTGCCAGTAGTTATTCCGGACTAGCGCCGGTATACAATGAGCAGTTCTTC.

The chain recombines TRBV7-2 with TRBJ2-7, with a tentative D call TRBD2 (6 bases). Germline CDR1 is SGHTA and CDR2 is FQGNSA. V shed 1 base and J shed 2 bases, with 12 bases lying between them. This CDR3 has 15 residues. CDR3 sequence reads: CASSLGLRTTYEQYF. The CDR3 nucleotides read TGTGCCAGCAGCTTAGGACTTCGGACTACCTACGAGCAGTACTTC.

This chain connects TRBV7-2 to TRBJ2-5; D ambiguous. Trimming left V 1 base short and J 2 bases short, with 5 bases between. The germline CDR1 and CDR2 sequences are SGHTA and FQGNSA. The CDR3 sequence is 13 residues long. CDR3 residues: CASSLGYQETQYF. The CDR3 bases are TGTGCCAGCAGCTTAGGCTATCAAGAGACCCAGTACTTC. Full variable domain (missing parts from reference TRBV7-2 and TRBJ2-5): GAGVSQSPSNKVTEKGKDVELRCDPISGHTALYWYRQSLGQGLEFLIYFQGNSAPDKSGLPSDRFSAERTGGSVSTLTIQRTQQEDSAVYLCASSLGYQETQYFGPGTRLLVL.

Only one count was recorded for this clone. The chain recombines TRBV15 with TRBJ2-6; D unclear. Trimming removed 7 bases at V and 0 bases at J, with 4 bases between. Per germline, CDR1 LNHNV and CDR2 YYDKDF (reference sequence). CDR3 length: 13 residues. CDR3 residues: CATKGSGANVLTF. The CDR3 coding sequence is TGTGCCACCAAGGGCTCTGGGGCCAACGTCCTGACTTTC.

The chain carries TRBV6-1 and TRBJ1-2; D call uncertain. This CDR3 contains 14 residues. V gave up 0 bases and J gave up 0 bases, with 5 bases separating them. The germline gives CDR1 MNHNS, CDR2 SASEGT. CDR3 nucleotides: TGTGCCAGCAGTGAAGCCCGAGCTAACTATGGCTACACCTTC. Its protein is CASSEARANYGYTF.

The rearrangement links TRBV5-1 to TRBJ2-2; 14 nucleotides match TRBD2. CDR1 and CDR2 from the germline V gene are SGHRS and YFSETQ. This CDR3 has 17 amino acids. V lost 3 bases, J lost 5 bases, and 6 bases stayed unmatched. DNA for the CDR3: TGCGCCAGCAGCTCGACTAGCGGGGGGGCCGCGACCGGGGAGCTGTTTTTT. This sequence encodes CASSSTSGGAATGELFF.